These 8 T cell receptor beta chains came from one sample sequenced in a study of somatic mutations in cytotoxic T cells in rheumatoid arthritis (TCRdb year 2017). Libraries were prepared through the immunoSEQ multiplex PCR assay. TCRdb obtained this table from immuneACCESS and retained in-frame rearrangements with V and J assigned. These tables miss some clones; where compared with another copy, unresolved V genes account for less than half of the shortfall, and the remainder is unexplained. This sample has approximately 17,000 clones in its table, and about 77% of those were observed once. The ten largest clones capture about a sixth of the sample. The sequencing sample was made of CD8+ T cells sorted from blood. All receptors derive from an adult with rheumatoid arthritis.

The J gene is TRBJ1-1, the V gene TRBV18; possibly TRBD1 for D (5 bases). Trimming took off 2 bases at V and 4 bases at J, with 8 bases between the two ends. This CDR3 is 13 amino acids long. Germline loops: CDR1 KGHSH, CDR2 LQKENI. Written as DNA, the CDR3 is TGTGCCAGCTCACCAGGGGCCCGCACTGAAGCTTTCTTT. Its translation: CASSPGARTEAFF. Filled out from reference TRBV18 and TRBJ1-1, the complete variable domain reads NAGVMQNPRHLVRRRGQEARLRCSPMKGHSHVYWYRQLPEEGLKFMVYLQKENIIDESGMPKERFSAEFPKEGPSILRIQQVVRGDSAAYFCASSPGARTEAFFGQGTRLTVV.

The V gene is TRBV28, the J gene TRBJ1-2; D is perhaps TRBD1 (6 bases). Deletions cut 5 bases from V and 4 bases from J, with 11 bases between. The CDR3 contains 13 residues. Germline lookup yields CDR1 MDHEN and CDR2 SYDVKM. CDR3 in amino acids: CASSLQGIYGYTF. The DNA of the CDR3 is TGTGCCAGCAGTCTTCAGGGGATCTATGGCTACACCTTC.

This clone has only one observation. The chain has TRBV6-1 and TRBJ1-1; D remains unclear. Between the trimmed V and J ends, which lost 6 bases and 2 bases, there was a span of 10 bases. The CDR3 length is 13 residues. Germline V gives CDR1 MNHNS, CDR2 SASEGT. CDR3 sequence reads: CASSSSVNTEAFF. The CDR3 DNA reads as TGTGCCAGCAGCTCCTCGGTTAACACTGAAGCTTTCTTT.

The chain recombines TRBV7-9 with TRBJ2-1; 7 bases line up with TRBD2. CDR1 and CDR2 (germline): SEHNR, FQNEAQ (reference sequence). CDR3 size: 15 residues. V shed 5 bases, J shed 6 bases, and the junction held 10 bases outside the gene matches. The CDR3 here is CASSRFPGGRNEQFF. CDR3 nucleotide sequence: TGTGCCAGCAGCCGATTCCCGGGGGGTCGCAATGAGCAGTTCTTC. Combining the CDR3 with reference TRBV7-9 and TRBJ2-1 gives the whole variable domain DTGVSQNPRHKITKRGQNVTFRCDPISEHNRLYWYRQTLGQGPEFLTYFQNEAQLEKSRLLSDRFSAERPKGSFSTLEIQRTEQGDSAMYLCASSRFPGGRNEQFFGPGTRLTVL.

The CDR3 DNA sequence: TGCGCCAGCAGCTTCCGGGGACAGATGAACACTGAAGCTTTCTTT. The encoded protein is CASSFRGQMNTEAFF. The chain has TRBV5-1 and TRBJ1-1; TRBD1 aligns across 7 bases. After removal of 2 bases from V and 0 bases from J, the junction contained 4 bases not matched to a gene. Germline-derived CDR1 and CDR2 are SGHRS and YFSETQ. This CDR3 has 15 amino acids.

V is TRBV2 and J is TRBJ2-3, with no clear D. Trimming cost V 5 bases and J 3 bases, with 12 bases left between them. The CDR3 runs 14 residues. The germline gives CDR1 SNHLY, CDR2 FYNNEI. The CDR3 DNA reads as TGTGCCAGCAGTCCCCAGAGTAGGACAGATACGCAGTATTTT. Its protein is CASSPQSRTDTQYF.

This chain uses TRBV7-6 with TRBJ2-2, with 8 bases aligning to TRBD2. The V gene's germline CDR1 is SGHVS and CDR2 FNYEAQ. Losses at the gene ends were 5 bases for V and 3 bases for J; bases not matched to a gene: 14. The CDR3 consists of 18 residues. The CDR3 DNA reads as TGTGCCAGCAGCACCCCGGGAAGCGGGGGCCACCACACCGGGGAGCTGTTTTTT. It encodes CASSTPGSGGHHTGELFF. The whole variable domain, filled in from reference TRBV7-6 and TRBJ2-2, reads GAGVSQSPRYKVTKRGQDVALRCDPISGHVSLYWYRQALGQGPEFLTYFNYEAQQDKSGLPNDRFSAERPEGSISTLTIQRTEQRDSAMYRCASSTPGSGGHHTGELFFGEGSRLTVL.

The chain employs TRBV2 and TRBJ1-4; tentative D call: TRBD1 (5 bases). From germline, CDR1 is SNHLY and CDR2 FYNNEI. V lost 10 bases and J 4 bases, leaving 10 bases between the germline ends. This CDR3 is built from 12 residues. The CDR3 DNA reads TGTGCCACGGGACCGCGTAATGAAAAACTGTTTTTT. The encoded protein is CATGPRNEKLFF.